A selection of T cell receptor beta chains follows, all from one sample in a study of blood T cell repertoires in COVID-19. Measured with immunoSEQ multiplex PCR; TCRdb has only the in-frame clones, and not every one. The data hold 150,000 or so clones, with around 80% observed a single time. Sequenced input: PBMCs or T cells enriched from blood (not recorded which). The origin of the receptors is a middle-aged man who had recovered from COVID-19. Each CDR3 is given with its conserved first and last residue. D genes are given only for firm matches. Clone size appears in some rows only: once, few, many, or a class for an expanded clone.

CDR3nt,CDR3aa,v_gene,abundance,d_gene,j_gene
TGTGCCAGTAGTACTCCCCCCGCAGTCCCATTGAACACCGGGGAGCTGTTTTTT,CASSTPPAVPLNTGELFF,TRBV19,.,.,TRBJ2-2
TGTGCCAGCAGCAGGGACAGGGGGCAGGCTGGGTCACCCCTCCACTTT,CASSRDRGQAGSPLHF,TRBV9,.,TRBD1,TRBJ1-6
TGTGCCAGCAGCGAGACAGTTTATCGGGACGAGCAGTACTTC,CASSETVYRDEQYF,TRBV6-6,.,.,TRBJ2-7
TGCGCCAGCAGCCTCGACTTTAAAGCGGGGCCCACCGGGGAGCTGTTTTTT,CASSLDFKAGPTGELFF,TRBV5-1,.,TRBD2,TRBJ2-2
TGTGCCAGCAGTCGCGGAGGGTACTCCTACGAGCAGTACTTC,CASSRGGYSYEQYF,TRBV11-2,.,.,TRBJ2-7
TGTGCCAGCAGTGACGGCAGGGTGGATAATGAAAAACTGTTTTTT,CASSDGRVDNEKLFF,TRBV27,.,.,TRBJ1-4
TGTGCCAGCAGTCGCCGGGGGGTAGAGTTCTTC,CASSRRGVEFF,TRBV27,few,TRBD2,TRBJ2-1
TGCGCCAGCAGCTTAAGGGGAACCTCCACAGATACGCAGTATTTT,CASSLRGTSTDTQYF,TRBV5-1,.,.,TRBJ2-3
TGTGCCATCAGTGAGTCCTCGACTAGCGGGGGCCAGAACACCGGGGAGCTGTTTTTT,CAISESSTSGGQNTGELFF,TRBV10-3,.,TRBD2,TRBJ2-2
TGTGCCAGCTCACCAATCAGTAGCGGGAGTCGAAATGAGCAGTTCTTC,CASSPISSGSRNEQFF,TRBV18,.,TRBD2,TRBJ2-1
TGTGCCAGCAAACAGGGTTACGAGCAGTACTTC,CASKQGYEQYF,TRBV7-6,.,.,TRBJ2-7
TGTGCCAGCAGTGGAGGGCCAACTAGCGGGCACGCCTACGAGCAGTACTTC,CASSGGPTSGHAYEQYF,TRBV6-1,few,TRBD2,TRBJ2-7
TGTGCCAGCAAGCAGGGGAGAATCTCCTACGAGCAGTACTTC,CASKQGRISYEQYF,TRBV2,.,.,TRBJ2-7
TGCAGCGAGCGGGGGGCGACCGGGGAGCTGTTTTTT,CSERGATGELFF,TRBV29-1,.,TRBD2,TRBJ2-2
TGTGCCATCAGTGGGGCAGCGGGAAGCTCCTACGAGCAGTACTTC,CAISGAAGSSYEQYF,TRBV10-3,.,TRBD2,TRBJ2-7
TGTGCCAGCAGTATAGGGACAGATTACGAGCAGTACTTC,CASSIGTDYEQYF,TRBV6-5,.,TRBD1,TRBJ2-7
TGTGCCACCAGCAGAGTTAAACTAGTGGCCGGGGAGCTGTTTTTT,CATSRVKLVAGELFF,TRBV15,.,.,TRBJ2-2
TGTGCCAGCGGCCTAGGAGCGGGGGACACAGATACGCAGTATTTT,CASGLGAGDTDTQYF,TRBV28,.,TRBD2,TRBJ2-3
TGTGCCAGTTTCGGATTCCTAGCTAACTATGGCTACACCTTC,CASFGFLANYGYTF,TRBV19,few,.,TRBJ1-2
TGTGCCAGCACCCCGGACAGGGGTGGCACCTACAATGAGCAGTTCTTC,CASTPDRGGTYNEQFF,TRBV6-2/TRBV6-3,.,TRBD1,TRBJ2-1
TGTGCCAGCAGCCAAGAGGGGACTAGCGGGAGGGGGACCCAGTACTTC,CASSQEGTSGRGTQYF,TRBV4-2,.,TRBD2,TRBJ2-5
TGTGCCAGCAGCTGGGGCCAGGGGTACGAGCAGTACTTC,CASSWGQGYEQYF,TRBV5-4,.,.,TRBJ2-7
TGTGCCAGCAGCCCAATCGGACAGGTGGGATATAGCAATCAGCCCCAGCATTTT,CASSPIGQVGYSNQPQHF,TRBV27,.,TRBD1,TRBJ1-5
.,CASILGGLANTGELFF,TRBV28,.,.,TRBJ2-2
TGTGCCAGCAGTGTGTCAGGGAGGACCAATGAGCAGTTCTTC,CASSVSGRTNEQFF,TRBV25-1,.,.,TRBJ2-1
TGTGCCAGTAGTATTGGTGGCGGCCTAAGCACAGATACGCAGTATTTT,CASSIGGGLSTDTQYF,TRBV19,.,.,TRBJ2-3
TGTGCCAGCAGCCAAGGGACTAGCGGGGGCACAGATACGCAGTATTTT,CASSQGTSGGTDTQYF,TRBV14,.,TRBD2,TRBJ2-3
TGCAGCGTTGACCAGAACACTGAAGCTTTCTTT,CSVDQNTEAFF,TRBV29-1,.,.,TRBJ1-1
TGTGCCGCCTCTCCGGGGTTAAATCAGCCCCAGCATTTT,CAASPGLNQPQHF,TRBV19,.,.,TRBJ1-5
TGTGCCAGCAGCCAGAATGGGGGCACAGAGACCCAGTACTTC,CASSQNGGTETQYF,TRBV3-1/TRBV3-2,.,.,TRBJ2-5
TGTGCCAGCAGCAGAGGGGGCCTGAACACTGAAGCTTTCTTT,CASSRGGLNTEAFF,TRBV9,.,TRBD1,TRBJ1-1
TGTGCCAGCAGCCCGGGAATGGGAGGCAAAAACATTCAGTACTTC,CASSPGMGGKNIQYF,TRBV3-1/TRBV3-2,.,.,TRBJ2-4
TGTGCCAGCAGTTCAGGGGATTCAACTAATGAAAAACTGTTTTTT,CASSSGDSTNEKLFF,TRBV27,once,.,TRBJ1-4
TGTGCCAGCAGTGAGATGGGGGGCACTGAAGCTTTCTTT,CASSEMGGTEAFF,TRBV6-4,.,.,TRBJ1-1
TGTGCCAGCAGCACCCAACTAGGGCGTCAGCCCCAGCATTTT,CASSTQLGRQPQHF,TRBV7-2,few,.,TRBJ1-5
TGTGCCAGCAGACTTGGACAGGGGATAAATGAGCAGTTCTTC,CASRLGQGINEQFF,TRBV7-9,.,TRBD1,TRBJ2-1
TGTGCCAGCAGTACTAGGACAGGGCGATACGAGCAGTACTTC,CASSTRTGRYEQYF,TRBV28,.,TRBD1,TRBJ2-7
TGTGCCAGCAGCCCGGTTCGACAGGTGGGGACTGAAGCTTTCTTT,CASSPVRQVGTEAFF,TRBV7-3,.,.,TRBJ1-1
TGCAGCGTTGAAGGGACAGTTAACAATGAGCAGTTCTTC,CSVEGTVNNEQFF,TRBV29-1,once,.,TRBJ2-1
TGTGCCAGCTGGAATAGCGGGAGGAACTCCTACAATGAGCAGTTCTTC,CASWNSGRNSYNEQFF,TRBV2,.,TRBD2,TRBJ2-1
TGTGCCAGCAGTTTAACAGGGACTGGCTACACCTTC,CASSLTGTGYTF,TRBV28,few,.,TRBJ1-2
TGTGCCAGCAGGCGTCAGGGGGAAGAGCTGTTTTTT,CASRRQGEELFF,TRBV5-4,.,TRBD1,TRBJ1-4
TGTGCCAGCATTTTCGGATGGGGCGGTGACGAAAAACTGTTTTTT,CASIFGWGGDEKLFF,TRBV2,.,.,TRBJ1-4
TGTGCCAGCTGGGAGGTCAATTCACCCCTCCACTTT,CASWEVNSPLHF,TRBV6-5,.,.,TRBJ1-6
TGCAGCGTTCGTGGCGGAGTCGATACGCAGTATTTT,CSVRGGVDTQYF,TRBV29-1,.,.,TRBJ2-3
TGTGCCAGCAGCCAAGGGTGGACAGGGACAGATACGCAGTATTTT,CASSQGWTGTDTQYF,TRBV14,few,TRBD1,TRBJ2-3
TGCAGCGTTGTACTGGGCACGTACCAAGAGACCCAGTACTTC,CSVVLGTYQETQYF,TRBV29-1,.,.,TRBJ2-5
TGTGCCACCAGCAATACAGGGGGCCGGGATGAAAAACTGTTTTTT,CATSNTGGRDEKLFF,TRBV15,.,TRBD1,TRBJ1-4